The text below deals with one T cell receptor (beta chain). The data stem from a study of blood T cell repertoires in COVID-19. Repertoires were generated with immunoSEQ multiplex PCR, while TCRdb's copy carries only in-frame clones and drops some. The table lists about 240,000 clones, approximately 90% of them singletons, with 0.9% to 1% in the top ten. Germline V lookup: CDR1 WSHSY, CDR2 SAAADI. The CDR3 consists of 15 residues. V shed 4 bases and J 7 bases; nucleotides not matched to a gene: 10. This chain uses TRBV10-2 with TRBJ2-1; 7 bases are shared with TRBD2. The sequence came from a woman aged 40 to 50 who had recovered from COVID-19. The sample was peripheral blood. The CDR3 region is CASSGPQWGGNEQFF. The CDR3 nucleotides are TGCGCCAGCAGTGGCCCGCAGTGGGGGGGTAATGAGCAGTTCTTC.